This T cell receptor (beta chain) was captured by sequencing in a study of T cells after posttransplantation cyclophosphamide (dated by TCRdb to the mid-2010s). Concerning the study at large: The study tracked T cell repertoire reconstitution by TRB sequencing after myeloablative bone marrow transplantation using posttransplantation cyclophosphamide as GVHD prophylaxis. Samples from under 40 PTCy-treated patients and 16 related bone marrow donors of those patients were subjected to antigen receptor sequencing. Blood from all 30 or so PTCy patients who had 1-year posttransplant specimens underwent TRB sequencing. In 3 patients, TRB sequencing was also performed on up to roughly 3 more blood samples taken 2 to 5.2 years after transplant, and in 4 patients, pretransplant blood was also TRB-sequenced. TRA and TRB clonality were tightly correlated in several samples, so subsequent TCR analyses focused on TRB only. Public TRB sequences were checked against a database of over 3,600 sequences associated with responses to pathogens, tumor antigens, self-antigens and alloantigens. General findings and caveats noted by the study authors: At 1-2 months, donor-recipient similarity was low but rose over the first year, and the later blood repertoires were often dominated by donor CD8+ memory clones. Across roughly 49 patients, TRB clonality was highly associated with recipient CMV seropositivity and CMV reactivation, and diversity in PTCy patients was similar to diversity in CNI/methotrexate controls. The TRB repertoires of T cells infiltrating skin or GI tract showed only limited overlap with the TRB repertoires of T cells in blood.

There are many counts of this clone. Its cognate antigen has yet to be identified. Base qualities were left out, and no much larger clone turns up one base away. The CDR3 measures 14 amino acids from cysteine to phenylalanine. CDR3 DNA is the only sequence kept; it has 42 bases, read in frame from the first base. The germline V gene encodes CDR1 SGHAT and CDR2 FQNNGV. Trimming accounts for 5 bases at V and 5 bases at J, while the number of junction bases matched to no gene is 5. The sample's treatment or condition, from its label and the paper: high-dose cyclophosphamide on days +3 and +4 as single-agent GVHD prophylaxis. PTCy patients received busulfan and fludarabine conditioning, a related or unrelated marrow graft, and cyclophosphamide on days +3 and +4. PTCy-treated patients came from a prospective multi-institutional clinical trial. Peripheral blood and bone marrow mononuclear cells were isolated by Ficoll-Hypaque density centrifugation and were cryopreserved.

Genomic DNA was used for TRB sequencing, which was performed with the immunoSEQ assay at survey resolution or with the hsTCRB kit. In the source study's methods: The immunoSEQ software was used for initial read processing, and the LymphoSeq R package was used for repertoire analyses. Clonality was computed as 1 minus normalized Shannon entropy; Gini coefficient was also calculated for each TRB dataset. Phenotypes of unsorted samples were inferred by mapping TRB sequences from sorted subsets of the recipient or donor onto unsorted samples of the same recipient. TCRdb's version of the immuneACCESS table is confined to in-frame rearrangements and falls short of the full clone set. An unresolved V gene accounts for under half of the shortfall where checked; the remainder is of unknown origin. V and J calls and clone size are those listed in that table; D and trimming were worked out from the DNA. In this sample the table shows a few thousand clones, and no singletons are among them. Jointly, the top ten make up 10% to 15% of the sample.

The TCR originated in a female patient aged 18 to 35 who received an allogeneic stem cell transplant from an unrelated donor, was CMV-positive, and had acute GVHD only. After a transplant, the graft donor may have provided part of the T cells. The rearranged segments are TRBV11-2 and TRBJ1-1; 10 junctional bases match TRBD1. The input for sequencing was PBMCs, taken after allogeneic stem cell transplant with posttransplant cyclophosphamide. The DNA is TGTGCCAGCAGCACCCGGACAGGGGGTACTGAAGCTTTCTTT. Its product reads: CASSTRTGGTEAFF.